The clone carrying this T cell receptor beta chain was counted once. Trimming left V 1 base short and J 0 bases short, with 9 bases between. In germline, CDR1 is MGHRA, CDR2 YSYEKL. The CDR3 is 15 amino acids. The data were taken from a study of follicular helper T cells after annual influenza vaccination. As to time point: 2014-2015 season, pre-vaccination. Here immunoSEQ multiplex PCR was the method, and the copy in TCRdb shows in-frame clones only, minus some. The sample carries under 15,000 clones, around 78% recorded once. The sample in question was CXCR5- memory CD4+ T cells sorted from blood, obtained on the day of influenza vaccination. This clonotype was obtained from an adult who received the influenza vaccine. The rearrangement uses TRBV4-1 and TRBJ1-2; D gene uncertain. The CDR3 region has the DNA TGCGCCAGCAGCCAAGCGCCGGGTCCTAACTATGGCTACACCTTC. This codes for CASSQAPGPNYGYTF.